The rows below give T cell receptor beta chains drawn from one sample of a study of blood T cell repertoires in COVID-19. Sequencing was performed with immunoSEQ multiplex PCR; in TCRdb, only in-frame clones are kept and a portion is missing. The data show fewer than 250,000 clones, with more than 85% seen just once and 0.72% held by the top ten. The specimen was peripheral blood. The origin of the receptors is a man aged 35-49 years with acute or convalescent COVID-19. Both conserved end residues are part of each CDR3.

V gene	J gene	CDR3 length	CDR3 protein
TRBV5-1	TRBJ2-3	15	CASTPSGGYTDTQYF
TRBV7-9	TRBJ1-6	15	CASSSVQGYNSPLHF
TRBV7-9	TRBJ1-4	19	CASSYLEVMRDRTNEKLFF
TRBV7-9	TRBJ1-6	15	CASSSRTGRNSPLHF
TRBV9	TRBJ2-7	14	CASSPGDRGYEQYF
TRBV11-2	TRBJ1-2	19	CASSLDPTWGRGRVNGYTF
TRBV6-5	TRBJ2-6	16	CASSYGKISGANVLTF
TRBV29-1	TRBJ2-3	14	CSVEKTPRGDTQYF
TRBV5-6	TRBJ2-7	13	CASKKGQSYEQYF
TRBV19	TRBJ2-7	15	CASNAGQGVTYEQYF
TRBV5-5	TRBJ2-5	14	CASSPGLARETQYF
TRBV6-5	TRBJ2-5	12	CASSYPPETQYF
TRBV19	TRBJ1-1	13	CASRGHRNTEAFF
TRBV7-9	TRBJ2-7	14	CASSPWGGAGEQYF
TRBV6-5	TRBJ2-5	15	CASSYSRTGGWTQYF
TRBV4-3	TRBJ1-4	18	CASSQDPSPPATNEKLFF
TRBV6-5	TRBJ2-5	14	CASRRDSQQETQYF
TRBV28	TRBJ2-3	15	CASSFRASRTDTQYF
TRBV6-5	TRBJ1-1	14	CASTPADRATEAFF
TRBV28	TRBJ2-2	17	CASSLGWTSGSAGELFF
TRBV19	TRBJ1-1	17	CASSIVGVGRGSAEAFF
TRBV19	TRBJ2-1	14	CASGRRVEVDEQFF
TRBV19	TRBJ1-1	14	CASSMGGMNTEAFF
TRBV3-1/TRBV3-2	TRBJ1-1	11	CASSQAEEAFF
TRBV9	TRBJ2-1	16	CASSVSRGYSYNEQFF
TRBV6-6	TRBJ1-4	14	CASSSQGSNEKLFF
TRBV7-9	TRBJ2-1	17	CASSFNSAGFSYNEQFF
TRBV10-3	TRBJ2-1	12	CAISDEPREQFF
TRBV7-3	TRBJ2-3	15	CASSTTGGGTDTQYF
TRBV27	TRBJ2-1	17	CASSFSLQADIYNEQFF
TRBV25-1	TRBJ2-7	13	CASTPTGGYEQYF
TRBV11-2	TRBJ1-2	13	CASSSDRAQGYTF
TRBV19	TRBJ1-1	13	CASSISGYTEAFF
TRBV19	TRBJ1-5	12	CASSVYNQPQHF
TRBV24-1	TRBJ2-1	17	CATSDITGYSSYNEQFF
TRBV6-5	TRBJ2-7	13	CASSRQGSYEQYF
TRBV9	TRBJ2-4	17	CASSVALRGGRENIQYF
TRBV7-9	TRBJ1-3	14	CASSVYPRGNTIYF
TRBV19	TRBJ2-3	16	CASSSGLAGGKDTQYF
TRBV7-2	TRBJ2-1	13	CATGGVIGYEQFF
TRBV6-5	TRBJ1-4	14	CASIPGQTNEKLFF
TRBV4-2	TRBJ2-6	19	CASSQDAGTGPSRANVLTF
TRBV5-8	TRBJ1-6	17	CASSALTGTETRSPLHF
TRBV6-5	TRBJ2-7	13	CASRGQGGGEQYF
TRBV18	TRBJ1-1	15	CASSQGQAWETEAFF
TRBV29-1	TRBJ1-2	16	CSVGDRGVGANYGYTF
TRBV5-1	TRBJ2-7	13	CASSLPGIDEQYF
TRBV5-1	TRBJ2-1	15	CASSGGLPPYNEQFF
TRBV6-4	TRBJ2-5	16	CASSGLAGGPVETQYF
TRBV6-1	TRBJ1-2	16	CASSAGPRGHNYGYTF
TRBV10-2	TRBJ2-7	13	CASSRTQGGEQYF
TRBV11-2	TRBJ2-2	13	CASSDRATGELFF
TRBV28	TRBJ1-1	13	CASNPQVNTEAFF
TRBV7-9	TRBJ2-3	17	CASSKGSTSGGVDTQYF
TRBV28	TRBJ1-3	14	CASSLQGRGNTIYF